The source of this T cell receptor (beta chain) is a study of blood T cell repertoires in COVID-19. For the study at large: The United States, Italy and Spain were the sources of the acute and convalescent COVID-19 samples.

Methods used by the authors: Cell counts per sample came from amplifying reference gene primers. Libraries were prepared by immunoSEQ multiplex PCR; TCRdb keeps only in-frame clonotypes and omits some of them. The DNA gave D and trimming, while V, J and clone size come from that table. Here the sample spans fewer than 350,000 clones, under 95% being singletons. The V end lost 5 bases, the J end lost 7 bases, and 23 bases lay between the germline ends. Germline CDR1 SGHVS, CDR2 FNYEAQ. The CDR3 runs 16 residues. The receptor was isolated from a woman in her 40s with acute COVID-19. Sequencing was carried out using PBMCs or T cells enriched from blood (not recorded which). The chain is built from TRBV7-6 and TRBJ2-5; D is possibly TRBD2 (5 bases). The CDR3 DNA reads TGTGCCAGCAGCCCCCGAGGGCTAGAGGCGGTCCGGACCCAGTACTTC. This gives the protein CASSPRGLEAVRTQYF. Drawing the rest from reference TRBV7-6 and TRBJ2-5, the complete variable domain is GAGVSQSPRYKVTKRGQDVALRCDPISGHVSLYWYRQALGQGPEFLTYFNYEAQQDKSGLPNDRFSAERPEGSISTLTIQRTEQRDSAMYRCASSPRGLEAVRTQYFGPGTRLLVL.